The clone carrying this T cell receptor beta chain was observed once. Looked up from germline, CDR1 is MDHEN and CDR2 is SYDVKM. The CDR3 extends over 15 amino acids. The V gene lost 3 bases and the J gene lost 0 bases, with 11 bases spanning the gap. Some clones are missing from TCRdb's copy, which holds only in-frame ones; the method was immunoSEQ multiplex PCR. Of 30,000 to 35,000 clones listed, under 85% are singletons. The data belong to a study of preoperative IRX-2 immunotherapy in early breast cancer. Treatment defined: preoperative locoregional IRX-2 cytokine immunotherapy. The chain combines TRBV28 with TRBJ2-5, with D possibly being TRBD1 (6 bases). This sequence was found in a human donor with breast cancer. The material sequenced was lymph node tissue, taken from a patient treated with IRX-2 immunotherapy. CDR3 sequence reads: CASSLVTGYQETQYF. The CDR3 DNA reads TGTGCCAGCAGTTTGGTAACAGGGTACCAAGAGACCCAGTACTTC.